This TCR beta chain derives from a study of cytomegalovirus exposure and HLA in healthy donors. The CDR3 totals 12 residues. V was clipped by 7 bases and J by 3 bases; unmatched bases: 5. CDR1 and CDR2 (germline): SQVTM, ANQGSEA. This clone occurred a few times. 13 Jbeta primers and 60 Vbeta primers were used for the PCR. The protocol was immunoSEQ multiplex PCR, while the TCRdb copy is restricted to in-frame clones and leaves out a portion. The sample holds approximately 120,000 clones, roughly a tenth seen once. The receptor was derived from a woman aged 18-30 years in good health and CMV-seropositive. The sequencing sample was made of PBMCs. The rearrangement joins TRBV29-1 to TRBJ1-1, with 7 bases identical to TRBD1. The CDR3 sequence: CSGRDSHTEAFF. The CDR3 nucleotides read TGCAGCGGCCGGGACAGCCACACTGAAGCTTTCTTT.